These 10 T cell receptor beta chains share one sample of origin, sequenced in a study of human T cells and chemical hapten exposure. TCRdb re-called the RACE reads with MiXCR, one entry per CDR3 protein. The repertoire holds 95,000 or so distinct CDR3 sequences, with about an eighth as singletons. The sample's time point: patch test 2, 6 weeks after DPC sensitization. The treatment here: therapeutic diphenylcyclopropenone sensitization with weekly scalp DPC. The sequences come from whole blood, collected in connection with sensitization to the hapten diphenylcyclopropenone (DPC). The receptors were sampled from a woman aged 40-49 years with alopecia areata. Some clones in this sample may be carry-over from other donors' samples.

The chain employs TRBV20-1 and TRBJ2-3; TRBD2 aligns across 14 bases. The V and J ends lost 2 bases and 1 base, in that order; junction bases with no gene match: 2. CDR3 length equals 16 residues. Germline assignment: CDR1 DFQATT and CDR2 SNEGSKA (reference sequence). Written as DNA, the CDR3 is TGCAGTGCTAGACGACTAGCGGGGGGGGGCACAGATACGCAGTATTTT. Translating it yields CSARRLAGGGTDTQYF.

This clonotype was recorded at least ten times. This chain links TRBV10-1 with TRBJ2-5, with TRBD2 matching over 7 bases. Germline CDR1 and CDR2: WNHNN and SYGVQD (reference sequence). V gave up 5 bases and J gave up 2 bases; unmatched junction bases: 5. This CDR3 contains 14 residues. Here the CDR3 DNA reads TGCGCCAGCAGTACAGCGGGAAGACAAGAGACCCAGTACTTC. This translates into CASSTAGRQETQYF.

A note on this clonotype: Given a much more abundant clone one base away, this may be a read error. CDR3 region: CASSVGASGNDEQFF. DNA for the CDR3: TGTGCCAGCAGCGTAGGCGCTAGCGGGAACGATGAGCAGTTCTTC. V gene TRBV9 combines with J gene TRBJ2-1; 9 bases align to TRBD2. The CDR3 is 15 amino acids. Germline loops: CDR1 SGDLS, CDR2 YYNGEE. After removal of 0 bases from V and 8 bases from J, the junction contained 6 bases not matched to a gene.

The V gene is TRBV11-2, the J gene TRBJ2-1; no definite D call. The CDR3 length is 14 residues. The germline V gene has CDR1 SGHAT and CDR2 FQNNGV. V lost 5 bases and J lost 4, with 12 bases in between. The CDR3 nucleotides read TGTGCCAGCAGCAACTTCGGACCTTACAATGAGCAGTTCTTC. Translation gives CASSNFGPYNEQFF. The whole variable domain, filled in from reference TRBV11-2 and TRBJ2-1, reads EAGVAQSPRYKIIEKRQSVAFWCNPISGHATLYWYQQILGQGPKLLIQFQNNGVVDDSQLPKDRFSAERLKGVDSTLKIQPAKLEDSAVYLCASSNFGPYNEQFFGPGTRLTVL.

The rearrangement joins TRBV27 to TRBJ2-3, with 10 bases that match TRBD2. Trimming removed 5 bases from V and 4 bases from J; junction bases left unmatched: 9. Germline loops: CDR1 MNHEY, CDR2 SMNVEV (reference sequence). This CDR3 has 16 residues. The CDR3 region has the DNA TGTGCCAGCAGTCCAGAAGCGGGAGGGCCGGCAGATACGCAGTATTTT. Residues: CASSPEAGGPADTQYF.

The chain joins TRBV10-3 to TRBJ1-1, with 7 bases matching TRBD1. Per germline, CDR1 ENHRY and CDR2 SYGVKD. V lost 7 bases to trimming and J lost 1 base; unmatched junction nucleotides: 18. The CDR3 runs 18 residues. CDR3 amino acids: CAIKDAWGLRGRNTEAFF. The CDR3, as DNA: TGTGCCATCAAAGATGCCTGGGGACTCAGGGGGAGGAACACTGAAGCTTTCTTT.

Note on this clonotype: A much more abundant neighbour one base away suggests this may be a read error. The chain combines TRBV6-5 with TRBJ1-4, with no clear D. This CDR3 contains 16 residues. The V gene's germline CDR1 is MNHEY and CDR2 SVGAGI. V lost 4 bases, J lost 3 bases, and 15 bases lay in between. The CDR3 is CASSSPRAGANEKLFF. The CDR3 coding sequence is TGTGCCAGCAGTTCCCCCCGGGCAGGCGCTAATGAAAAACTGTTTTTT.

This clonotype was found a few times. V and J are TRBV7-2 and TRBJ1-1, with unresolved D. The CDR3 contains 13 residues. CDR1 is SGHTA, CDR2 FQGNSA, per germline. V shed 1 base and J shed 5 bases, with 8 bases lying between them. CDR3 sequence: CASSLVAGTEAFF. CDR3 DNA: TGTGCCAGCAGCTTAGTAGCGGGGACTGAAGCTTTCTTT.

This clonotype has a handful of counts. The chain employs TRBV7-2 and TRBJ2-7; 7 bases are shared with TRBD1. After removal of 3 bases from V and 6 bases from J, the junction contained 8 bases not matched to a gene. CDR1 is SGHTA and CDR2 is FQGNSA in the germline V gene. CDR3 length equals 14 residues. The CDR3 protein is CASSLRQGVTEQYF. CDR3 in DNA: TGTGCCAGCAGCTTGAGACAGGGTGTGACCGAGCAGTACTTC.

There are many counts of this clonotype. CDR3 DNA: TGTGCCAGCACGAATCCCAATCAGCCCCAGCATTTT. It codes for CASTNPNQPQHF. The V call is TRBV2, the J call TRBJ1-5; D gene ambiguous. Trimming pared 7 bases from V and 3 bases from J, leaving 7 bases between. The CDR3 has 12 residues. Germline CDR1 is SNHLY and CDR2 is FYNNEI.